The source of this T cell receptor (beta chain) is a study of T cell responses to AZD1222 COVID-19 vaccine. Germline-derived CDR1 and CDR2 are GTSNPN and SVGIG (reference sequence). The V and J ends lost 3 bases and 3 bases, in that order; junction bases with no gene match: 8. This CDR3 is 15 amino acids long. Sequencing was performed with immunoSEQ multiplex PCR; in TCRdb, only in-frame clones are kept and a portion is missing. The data hold about 170,000 clones, with around 88% observed a single time. Study-level results: The span of vaccine-associated CD4 TCRs extended across spike, with dominance at 160-218 and 743-854. Reportedly, close to half of spike-specific TCRs are directed against unmutated variant regions. Only a handful of AZD1222 recipients tested seropositive at baseline. Clonal diversity was possibly underestimated; the donors were predominantly white British and more often female.

As concerns this clone: Its antigen is unknown.

Material: peripheral blood, obtained 28 days after the second AZD1222 dose. The clonotype was recovered from an adult who received the AZD1222 COVID-19 vaccine. J is TRBJ1-1 and V is TRBV30; 9 nucleotides match TRBD1. As DNA, the CDR3 is TGTGCCTGGAGAGATTACGGGACAGGGCACACTGAAGCTTTCTTT. It specifies CAWRDYGTGHTEAFF.